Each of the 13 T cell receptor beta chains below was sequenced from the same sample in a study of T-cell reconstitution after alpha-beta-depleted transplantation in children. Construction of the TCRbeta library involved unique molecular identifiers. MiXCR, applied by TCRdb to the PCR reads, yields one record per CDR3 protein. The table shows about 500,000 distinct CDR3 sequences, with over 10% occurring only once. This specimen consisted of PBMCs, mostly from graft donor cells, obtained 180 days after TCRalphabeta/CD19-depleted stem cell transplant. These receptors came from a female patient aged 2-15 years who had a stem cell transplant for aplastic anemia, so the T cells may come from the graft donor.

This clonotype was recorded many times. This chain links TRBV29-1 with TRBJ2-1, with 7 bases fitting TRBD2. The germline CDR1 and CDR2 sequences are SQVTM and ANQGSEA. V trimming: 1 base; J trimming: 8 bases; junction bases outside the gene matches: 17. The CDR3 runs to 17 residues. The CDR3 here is CSVEGPFEGGPRDEQFF. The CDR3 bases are TGCAGCGTTGAAGGACCCTTTGAGGGAGGGCCTCGGGATGAGCAGTTCTTC.

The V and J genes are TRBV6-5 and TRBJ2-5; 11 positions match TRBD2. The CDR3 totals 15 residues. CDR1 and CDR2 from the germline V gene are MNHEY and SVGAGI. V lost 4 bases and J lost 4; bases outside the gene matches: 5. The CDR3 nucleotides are TGTGCCAGCAGTTCCGGACTAGCGGGTCTAGAGACCCAGTACTTC. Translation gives CASSSGLAGLETQYF.

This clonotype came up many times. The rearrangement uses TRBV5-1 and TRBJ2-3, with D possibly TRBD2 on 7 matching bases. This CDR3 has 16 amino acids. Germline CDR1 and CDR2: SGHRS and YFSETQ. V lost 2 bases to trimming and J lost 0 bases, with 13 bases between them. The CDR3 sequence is CASSFRRGQSTDTQYF. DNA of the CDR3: TGCGCCAGCAGCTTCCGGCGGGGGCAAAGCACAGATACGCAGTATTTT.

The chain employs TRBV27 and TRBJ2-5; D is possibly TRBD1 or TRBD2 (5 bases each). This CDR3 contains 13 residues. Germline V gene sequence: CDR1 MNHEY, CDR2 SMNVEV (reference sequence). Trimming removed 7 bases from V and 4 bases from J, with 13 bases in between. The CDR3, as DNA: TGTGCCAGCATTGACCTTGGGGGAGAGACCCAGTACTTC. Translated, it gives CASIDLGGETQYF.

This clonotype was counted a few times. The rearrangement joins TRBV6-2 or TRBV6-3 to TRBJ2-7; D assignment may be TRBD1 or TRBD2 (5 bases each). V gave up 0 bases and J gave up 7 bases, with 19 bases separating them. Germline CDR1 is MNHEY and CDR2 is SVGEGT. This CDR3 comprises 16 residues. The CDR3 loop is CASSYSIPWGRSEQYF. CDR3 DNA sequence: TGTGCCAGCAGTTACTCGATACCCTGGGGACGTAGTGAGCAGTACTTC.

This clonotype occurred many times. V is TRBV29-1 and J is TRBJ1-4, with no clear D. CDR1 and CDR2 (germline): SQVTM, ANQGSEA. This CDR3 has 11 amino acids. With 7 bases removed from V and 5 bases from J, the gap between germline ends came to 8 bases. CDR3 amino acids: CSAHTNEKLFF. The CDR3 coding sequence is TGCAGCGCGCATACGAATGAAAAACTGTTTTTT.

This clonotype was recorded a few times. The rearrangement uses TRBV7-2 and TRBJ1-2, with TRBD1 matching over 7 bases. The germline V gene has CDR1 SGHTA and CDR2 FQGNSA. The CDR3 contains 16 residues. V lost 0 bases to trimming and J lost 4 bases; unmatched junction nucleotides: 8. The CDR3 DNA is TGTGCCAGCAGCTTAGCCCGGGACAGCTCCTTCTATGGCTACACCTTC. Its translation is CASSLARDSSFYGYTF.

The CDR3 sequence: CASSEGPAGYEQYF. The CDR3 nucleotides read TGTGCCAGTAGTGAGGGACCCGCGGGGTACGAGCAGTACTTC. The rearrangement joins TRBV19 to TRBJ2-7, with D perhaps matching TRBD2 (6 bases). CDR1 is LNHDA, CDR2 SQIVND, per germline (reference sequence). Trimming stripped 5 bases from V and 4 bases from J, with 15 bases between. This CDR3 contains 14 residues. Using reference TRBV19 and TRBJ2-7 for the parts outside the CDR3, the full variable domain is DGGITQSPKYLFRKEGQNVTLSCEQNLNHDAMYWYRQDPGQGLRLIYYSQIVNDFQKGDIAEGYSVSREKKESFPLTVTSAQKNPTAFYLCASSEGPAGYEQYFGPGTRLTVT.

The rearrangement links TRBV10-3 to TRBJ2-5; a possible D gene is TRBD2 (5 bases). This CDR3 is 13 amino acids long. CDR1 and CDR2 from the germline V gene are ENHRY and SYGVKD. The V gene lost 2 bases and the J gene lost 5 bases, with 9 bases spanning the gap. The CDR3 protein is CAISEPGGETQYF. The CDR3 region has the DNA TGTGCCATCAGTGAGCCGGGCGGGGAGACCCAGTACTTC.

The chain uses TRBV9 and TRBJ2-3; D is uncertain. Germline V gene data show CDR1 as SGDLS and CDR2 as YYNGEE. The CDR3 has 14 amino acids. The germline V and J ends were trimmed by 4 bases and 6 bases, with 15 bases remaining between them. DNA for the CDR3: TGTGCCAGCAGCCCCCTCAGGACCATCGATACGCAGTATTTT. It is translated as CASSPLRTIDTQYF.

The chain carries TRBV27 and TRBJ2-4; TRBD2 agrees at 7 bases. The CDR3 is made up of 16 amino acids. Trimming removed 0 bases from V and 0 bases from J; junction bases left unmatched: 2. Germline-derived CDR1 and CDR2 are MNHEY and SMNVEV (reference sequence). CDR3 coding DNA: TGTGCCAGCAGTTTATCAGCGGGACTAGCCAAAAACATTCAGTACTTC. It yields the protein CASSLSAGLAKNIQYF.

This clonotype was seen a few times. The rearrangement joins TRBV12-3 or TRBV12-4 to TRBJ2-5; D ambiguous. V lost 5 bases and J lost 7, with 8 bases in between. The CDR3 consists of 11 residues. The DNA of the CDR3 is TGTGCCAGCAGTATAGGCGGGACCCAGTACTTC. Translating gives CASSIGGTQYF.

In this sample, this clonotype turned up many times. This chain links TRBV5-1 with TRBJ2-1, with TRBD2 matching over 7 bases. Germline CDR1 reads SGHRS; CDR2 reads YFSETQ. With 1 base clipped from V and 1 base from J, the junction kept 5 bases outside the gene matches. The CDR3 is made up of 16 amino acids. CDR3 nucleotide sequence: TGCGCCAGCAGCTTGCTGGGGGAGGGGTCCTACAATGAGCAGTTCTTC. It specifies CASSLLGEGSYNEQFF.